This T cell receptor (beta chain) is from a study of blood T cell repertoires in COVID-19. About the research overall: Samples taken during acute and convalescent COVID-19 were collected in the United States, Italy and Spain.

V was shortened by 5 bases and J by 4 bases, with 17 bases between the two germline ends. CDR1 SEHNR and CDR2 FQNEAQ come from the germline V gene (reference sequence). The CDR3 loop spans 15 amino acids. Recruited during active infection, patients (from Seattle) were subsequently followed longitudinally. Produced via immunoSEQ multiplex PCR; TCRdb's table is partial and in-frame only. The sample holds about 360,000 clones, 80% to 90% seen once. The chain has TRBV7-9 and TRBJ2-5; a possible D gene is TRBD1 (8 bases). This TCR was recovered from an older woman with COVID-19, enrolled during active disease. The material sequenced was peripheral blood. The CDR3: CASSPTGGVGETQYF. CDR3 DNA: TGTGCCAGCAGCCCTACAGGGGGGGTCGGAGAGACCCAGTACTTC.